This TCR beta chain emerged from a study of blood T cell repertoires in COVID-19. About the study: The United States, Italy and Spain were the sources of the acute and convalescent COVID-19 samples. PBMCs, B-cell-depleted T cells, or T cells were the source of the cDNA or gDNA that made up the material.

Study processing details: Amplified reference gene primers provided the basis for estimating nucleated cell counts. Sequencing used immunoSEQ multiplex PCR; TCRdb keeps in-frame clones, though not all of them. V and J calls and clone size follow that table, whereas D and trimming were derived from the DNA. The sample shows 150,000 to 200,000 clones, 80% to 90% of them seen only once. The TCR comes from a man aged 60 to 69 with acute or convalescent COVID-19. Source material: peripheral blood.

CDR3 region: CAISAGLAGNTGELFF. The CDR3 DNA is TGTGCCATCAGTGCGGGACTAGCGGGCAACACCGGGGAGCTGTTTTTT. V usage is TRBV10-3 and J usage is TRBJ2-2; 12 nucleotides line up with TRBD2. The CDR3 sequence is 16 residues long. Germline values: CDR1 ENHRY, CDR2 SYGVKD. With 4 bases clipped from V and 2 bases from J, the junction kept 2 bases outside the gene matches.